This is a list of T cell receptor beta chains from one sample in a study of cytomegalovirus exposure and HLA in healthy donors. Generated by immunoSEQ multiplex PCR, the TCRdb table keeps only in-frame clones and is missing some. Of roughly 310,000 clones in the sample, 88% were seen once. The sample taken for sequencing was PBMCs. The receptors shown here come from a man under 40 in good health and CMV-seronegative. CDR3s include the opening cysteine and the closing phenylalanine or tryptophan. D genes are given only for firm matches. Only part of the rows carry a size: once, few, many, or a class if the clone is expanded.

TRBJ2-7	-	-	TRBV7-9	TGTGCCAGCAGCTTATCATCGGTGAGACTCTCCTACGAGCAGTACTTC	CASSLSSVRLSYEQYF
TRBJ2-5	TRBD1	-	TRBV7-2	TGTGCCAGCAGCTTAGTGGGGACAGGGGAACAAGAGACCCAGTACTTC	CASSLVGTGEQETQYF
TRBJ1-1	-	few	TRBV7-9	TGTGCCAGCAGCTTACCGGGGAACACTGAAGCTTTCTTT	CASSLPGNTEAFF
TRBJ1-5	-	-	TRBV6-1	TGTGCCAGCAGTGAATTATCGGGGAATAGCAATCAGCCCCAGCATTTT	CASSELSGNSNQPQHF
TRBJ2-2	-	-	TRBV6-5	TGTGCCAGCAGTTACTCCCGACAGGCGGCCGGGGAGCTGTTTTTT	CASSYSRQAAGELFF
TRBJ1-6	-	-	TRBV2	TGTGCCAGCAGAGTGACAGAGTACAATTCACCCCTCCACTTT	CASRVTEYNSPLHF
TRBJ2-7	-	-	TRBV11-2	TGTGCCAGCAGCGCCCAGGGCAACTACGAGCAGTACTTC	CASSAQGNYEQYF
TRBJ2-1	TRBD2	-	TRBV7-2	TGTGCCAGCAGGCGACTAGCGGGGTACAATGAGCAGTTCTTC	CASRRLAGYNEQFF
TRBJ1-2	-	-	TRBV18	TGTGCCAGCTCTTATACTCCCGCGAATGGCTACACCTTC	CASSYTPANGYTF
TRBJ1-3	-	-	TRBV2	TGTGCCAGCAGTGGTCAGACAGGCTCTGGAAACACCATATATTTT	CASSGQTGSGNTIYF
TRBJ2-1	TRBD1	-	TRBV6-5	TGTGCCAGCAGTTACTCACGAGGGGGCCTGGACAATGAGCAGTTCTTC	CASSYSRGGLDNEQFF
TRBJ2-7	TRBD1	-	TRBV23-1	TGCGCCATGTCTAGGGTGGACAGGGTCTACGAGCAGTACTTC	CAMSRVDRVYEQYF
TRBJ1-1	-	-	TRBV5-5	TGTGCCAGCAGCTACAGGGAAATGAACACTGAAGCTTTCTTT	CASSYREMNTEAFF
TRBJ2-2	-	-	TRBV6-1	TGTGCCAGCAGTGAATTGGTAGCCAGGGGCACCGGGGAGCTGTTTTTT	CASSELVARGTGELFF
TRBJ1-5	-	many	TRBV11-2	TGTGCCAGCAGCGTGCTGGGGGACTGGCAGCCCCAGCATTTT	CASSVLGDWQPQHF
TRBJ1-2	-	few	TRBV29-1	TGCAGCGTTGGGGATCCGGGGGATGGCTACACCTTC	CSVGDPGDGYTF
TRBJ1-6	-	-	TRBV6-1	TGTGCCAGCAGTGAAAAAGACAGGCGGAATTCACCCCTCCACTTT	CASSEKDRRNSPLHF
TRBJ2-2	TRBD2	-	TRBV25-1	TGTGCCAGCAGTGCCCCTTATCGACTAGCGGAGAACACCGGGGAGCTGTTTTTT	CASSAPYRLAENTGELFF
TRBJ1-3	TRBD1	once	TRBV18	TGTGCCAGCTCACCTTCGACAGGGGGCATTGCTGGAAACACCATATATTTT	CASSPSTGGIAGNTIYF
TRBJ1-1	-	few	TRBV30	TGTGCCTGGAGTCCGGGGGGCAACACTGAAGCTTTCTTT	CAWSPGGNTEAFF
TRBJ2-7	TRBD1	-	TRBV11-2	TGTGCCAGCAGCTTAGGGGACAGGGGCTACGAGCAGTACTTC	CASSLGDRGYEQYF
TRBJ2-4	TRBD1	-	TRBV5-1	TGCGCCAGCAGCTTGCAAGGACAGGGGGCTAGGGACATTCAGTACTTC	CASSLQGQGARDIQYF
TRBJ2-5	-	-	TRBV19	TGTGCCAGTAGTATCAGGAATCTCCAAGAGACCCAGTACTTC	CASSIRNLQETQYF
TRBJ1-1	-	few	TRBV27	TGTGCCAGCAGTTATGGGCCCAACACTGAAGCTTTCTTT	CASSYGPNTEAFF
TRBJ1-1	-	-	TRBV10-1	TGCGCCAGCAGTCCCACAGGGAGAGCAACTGAAGCTTTCTTT	CASSPTGRATEAFF
TRBJ1-6	-	once	TRBV27	TGTGCCAGCAGTTCAAACAGGATGGATAGTTCACCCCTCCACTTT	CASSSNRMDSSPLHF
TRBJ1-5	-	-	TRBV7-9	TGTGCCAGCAGCCTCCCCGGGGGTCCCCTCGATCAGCCCCAGCATTTT	CASSLPGGPLDQPQHF
TRBJ1-2	-	-	TRBV29-1	TGCAGCGTTTCGCAGGTCTATACAGTTGACTATGGCTACACCTTC	CSVSQVYTVDYGYTF
TRBJ1-2	-	-	TRBV6-5	TGTGCCAGCAGTTCACAGGGCGGCTATGGCTACACCTTC	CASSSQGGYGYTF
TRBJ2-7	-	-	TRBV4-1	TGCGCCAGCAGCCAAGTCCATGGGGACACCTACGAGCAGTACTTC	CASSQVHGDTYEQYF
TRBJ2-5	TRBD2	-	TRBV5-1	TGCGCCAGCAGCCCAAGATCAGCGGGGGAAGAGACCCAGTACTTC	CASSPRSAGEETQYF
TRBJ2-7	TRBD1	-	TRBV9	TGTGCCAGCAGCGTAGGGGACAGTCTCTACGAGCAGTACTTC	CASSVGDSLYEQYF
TRBJ1-2	TRBD1	-	TRBV27	TGTGCCAGCAGCCCCGGGACAGGCCTTTCTAACTATGGCTACACCTTC	CASSPGTGLSNYGYTF
TRBJ1-1	-	-	TRBV7-2	TGTGCCAGCAGCTTAGTAGCCACTGAAGCTTTCTTT	CASSLVATEAFF
TRBJ2-7	-	-	TRBV5-1	TGCGCCAGCAGCTTGGGCGGAGTGAGCTCCTACGAGCAGTACTTC	CASSLGGVSSYEQYF
TRBJ1-2	TRBD1	-	TRBV10-2	TGCGCCAGCAGTGAGGGGACAGGGGCCTCAAACAACTATGGCTACACCTTC	CASSEGTGASNNYGYTF
TRBJ2-2	-	-	TRBV10-2	TGCGCCAGCAGTGAAACACTAGTTAACAAGGCCGGGGAGCTGTTTTTT	CASSETLVNKAGELFF
TRBJ1-6	-	-	TRBV5-5	TGTGCCAGCAGCTTTTTCTCTTATTCACCCCTCCACTTT	CASSFFSYSPLHF
TRBJ2-5	-	-	TRBV5-1	TGCGCCAGCAGCCCATTACTCGGGACTTTTAGGGAGACCCAGTACTTC	CASSPLLGTFRETQYF
TRBJ1-4	-	-	TRBV7-9	TGTGCCAGCAGCTTAACACAGGGTACTAATGAAAAACTGTTTTTT	CASSLTQGTNEKLFF
TRBJ2-6	-	-	TRBV25-1	TGTGCCAGCAGTGAAGAAGGCAGGGCCATCTCTGGGGCCAACGTCCTGACTTTC	CASSEEGRAISGANVLTF
TRBJ1-2	TRBD1	-	TRBV9	TGTGCCAGCGGGGACAGGGCTGGCTACACCTTC	CASGDRAGYTF
TRBJ2-2	-	-	TRBV6-1	TGTGCCAGCCGTCAGCGGATGAACACCGGGGAGCTGTTTTTT	CASRQRMNTGELFF
TRBJ1-2	-	once	TRBV9	TGTGCCAGCAGCGTTGGCACCAAGTACACCTTC	CASSVGTKYTF
TRBJ2-2	TRBD2	-	TRBV19	TGTGCCAGTACTGGGACTAGCGGGGGGACCGGGGAGCTGTTTTTT	CASTGTSGGTGELFF
TRBJ2-7	-	-	TRBV29-1	TGCAGCGTTAGCCAGGGTACCTACGAGCAGTACTTC	CSVSQGTYEQYF
TRBJ2-5	-	-	TRBV5-5	TGTGCCAGCAGCTTGGTTAGCGAGCAAGAGACCCAGTACTTC	CASSLVSEQETQYF
TRBJ2-3	-	-	TRBV11-3	TGTGCCAGCAGCCGAGGGGGGGGTCCTACGCAGTATTTT	CASSRGGGPTQYF
TRBJ2-7	TRBD1	-	TRBV25-1	TGTGCCAGCAGTGAGCGGACAGGGGGACCCTACGAGCAGTACTTC	CASSERTGGPYEQYF
TRBJ1-2	-	-	TRBV2	TGTGCCAGCAATACAGGCCCTCAATTATTACCAAACTATGGCTACACCTTC	CASNTGPQLLPNYGYTF
TRBJ2-3	TRBD2	-	TRBV6-5	TGTGCCAGCAGTTACTCTGTAGCGGGGGGCACAGATACGCAGTATTTT	CASSYSVAGGTDTQYF
TRBJ2-5	TRBD1	-	TRBV7-7	TGTGCCAGCAGCGCCCGGACAGGCCAAGAGACCCAGTACTTC	CASSARTGQETQYF
TRBJ2-3	-	-	TRBV9	TGTGCCAGCAGCGTCAAACTAGGACCACAAGATACGCAGTATTTT	CASSVKLGPQDTQYF
TRBJ2-2	TRBD1	-	TRBV4-2	TGTGCCAGCAGCCGAATGACAGGGAGCACCGGGGAGCTGTTTTTT	CASSRMTGSTGELFF
TRBJ2-5	-	-	TRBV30	TGTGCCTGGAGTCCGCGGGGCGAGACCCAGTACTTC	CAWSPRGETQYF
TRBJ1-3	-	-	TRBV25-1	TGTGCCAGCAGTGAATTCTCGGGAAATGGAAACACCATATATTTT	CASSEFSGNGNTIYF
TRBJ1-1	-	-	TRBV5-4	TGTGCCAGCAGCTTGGCCAGCGGGGGAGGGACTGAAGCTTTCTTT	CASSLASGGGTEAFF
TRBJ1-2	TRBD1	-	TRBV2	TGTGCCAGCACCGAAGGCGGGACAGGGGGCCCCTCGCCTGGCTACACCTTC	CASTEGGTGGPSPGYTF
TRBJ1-5	-	-	TRBV7-8	TGTGCCAGCAGCTTAGCAGCGGGGAGCAATCAGCCCCAGCATTTT	CASSLAAGSNQPQHF
TRBJ2-3	TRBD2	-	TRBV18	TGTGCCAGCTCACCACTAGCGGGGGTTCCCACAGATACGCAGTATTTT	CASSPLAGVPTDTQYF